The clone carrying this T cell receptor (beta chain) was observed at least ten times. This specimen comes from a study of T cells in Graves' hyperthyroidism and ophthalmopathy. Clinical Activity Scores of at least 3, NOSPECS grades of at least 4 and durations under 3 months characterized ophthalmopathy patients. Orbital computed tomography and thyroid ultrasound, together with serum TRAb and thyroxine and clinical symptoms, were used for diagnoses. The CDR3 contains 15 residues. Germline CDR1 MNHEY, CDR2 SVGAGI. V was pared by 0 bases and J by 0 bases, with 2 bases of the junction left unmatched. TCR beta CDR3 sequences were amplified from RNA transcripts. RT-PCR in the first round (using the HTBI primer set) targeted the TCR CDR3. One entry per CDR3 protein results from TCRdb running MiXCR on the multiplex PCR reads. This sample has 300,000 to 500,000 distinct CDR3 sequences, with about 14% found just once.

Sequenced: blood. J is TRBJ2-7 and V is TRBV6-5, with 7 bases that match TRBD1. This TCR was sampled from a man in his fifties with Graves' ophthalmopathy. The CDR3 DNA sequence: TGTGCCAGCAGTTACTCCTGGGACAGCTCCTACGAGCAGTACTTC. Its translation is CASSYSWDSSYEQYF.